This T cell receptor (beta chain) was retrieved from a study of immune evolution from preneoplasia to lung adenocarcinoma (dated by TCRdb to about 2021). Looking at the study overall: HLA loss of heterozygosity was seen in 7%, 15% and 33% of AIS, MIA and ADC lesions, and in no AAH lesions. The study profiled immune contexture across lung adenocarcinoma precursors and invasive adenocarcinoma using immune gene expression, TCR sequencing and multiplex immunofluorescence. Resected precursor lesions (AAH, AIS, MIA) and invasive adenocarcinomas were compared against paired morphologically normal lung tissue. Sample size was determined by specimen availability and not by a prior power calculation. The immune data were integrated with whole exome sequencing and methylation data obtained from the same cohort of nodules. The overall cohort comprised 45 to 55 patients with pulmonary nodules who underwent surgical resection. A total of more than 40 patients contributed TCR sequencing data. The study reported that about a hundred samples were used for TCR sequencing. POLYSOLVER was used to infer class I HLA alleles from exome data, and LOHHLA was used to detect allele-specific HLA loss. General study outcomes and caveats: Normal lung showed the highest clonality, whereas later-stage lesions appeared to have higher T cell density and diversity but lower clonality. KRAS-mutant nodules showed the highest T cell clonality compared with EGFR-mutant or double wild-type lesions. The highest top T cell clone frequencies were observed in normal lung, and a progressive decrease in top T cell clone frequencies appeared to occur from AAH through AIS, MIA and invasive adenocarcinoma. The findings were based on association rather than direct causation, and larger cohorts with long-term follow-up and longitudinal biopsies were deemed needed. All patients were from Japan and China, so applicability to Western populations was uncertain.

About this clone: Its antigen target is currently unknown. No qualities accompany the bases; no much larger clone lies one base away.

CDR1 and CDR2 are drawn from the germline V gene: SQVTM, ANQGSEA. The CDR3 holds 13 amino acids from the cysteine to the phenylalanine. The only DNA kept is the CDR3, 39 bases in frame from the first base. Resection was performed on patients in Japan or China between the mid-2010s and the late 2010s. Histologic diagnosis of each case was confirmed independently by two lung cancer pathologists on H&E slides. For nucleic acid extraction, premalignant or tumor cells were enriched by macro-dissection following pathologic assessment. FFPE tissue was used for DNA isolation with the AllPrep DNA/RNA FFPE Kit. Using the immunoSEQ hsTCRbeta Kit, TCR beta CDR3 regions were sequenced from DNA. The paper's data handling went like this. The ImmunoSEQ Analyzer was used to analyse the TCR sequencing data. T cell clonality was defined as 1 minus Pielou's evenness computed on productive rearrangements. To measure T cell diversity, the inverse Simpson index was applied to productive templates. T cell density was TCR beta template counts normalized to usable DNA, estimated by amplifying and sequencing housekeeping genes. Two-sided Kruskal-Wallis tests were used to compare TCR metrics across histologic stages. In its TCRdb copy, this immuneACCESS table keeps in-frame sequences only and misses some clones. Where compared with another copy, unresolved V genes explain less than half of these, and the others have no known cause. That table is the source of V, J and clone size, and D and trimming were worked out from the DNA. The sample table records over 30,000 clones; 60% to 75% of these occur just once. The ten biggest clones cover about 6% of the sample.

The rearrangement joined TRBV29-1 to TRBJ1-5; a confident D gene designation cannot be given. The material sequenced was FFPE invasive lung adenocarcinoma tissue. Explained via the paper, the cell subset or site label denotes: frankly invasive lung adenocarcinoma (ADC). This TCR derives from a person between 55 and 69 years old with lung adenocarcinoma. The CDR3 corresponds to CSTGEGKGQPQHF. At the DNA level, the sequence is TGCAGTACCGGGGAAGGAAAAGGCCAGCCCCAGCATTTT.